What follows are 27 T cell receptor beta chains derived from one specimen sequenced in a study of cytomegalovirus exposure and HLA in healthy donors. PCR used 60 Vbeta primers and 13 Jbeta primers. Profiling relied on immunoSEQ multiplex PCR, and the TCRdb table lists in-frame clones only, not all of them. This table holds approximately 84,000 clones, 75% found once. Sample: PBMCs. The receptors come from a man in his forties in good health and CMV-seronegative.

This clone was observed a single time. The chain has TRBV10-3 and TRBJ2-2; 8 nucleotides match TRBD1. Germline-derived CDR1 and CDR2 are ENHRY and SYGVKD. The V gene end was trimmed by 6 bases and the J gene end by 2 bases; junction bases not matched to a gene: 2. This CDR3 is 14 amino acids long. The CDR3 protein is CAIRAGGNTGELFF. CDR3 nucleotide sequence: TGTGCCATCAGGGCAGGGGGCAACACCGGGGAGCTGTTTTTT.

The rearrangement joins TRBV7-9 to TRBJ2-7, with 10 bases that match TRBD2. The CDR3 covers 14 residues. Germline CDR1 reads SEHNR; CDR2 reads FQNEAQ (reference sequence). Trimming cost V 5 bases and J 2 bases; bases outside gene matches: 3. CDR3 sequence: CASSPLAGAYEQYF. Here the CDR3 DNA reads TGTGCCAGCAGCCCTCTAGCGGGAGCCTACGAGCAGTACTTC.

This chain connects TRBV6-5 to TRBJ1-1, with D perhaps matching TRBD1 (6 bases). The V end lost 3 bases, the J end lost 5 bases, and 10 bases lay between the germline ends. This CDR3 comprises 13 residues. Germline V gene data show CDR1 as MNHEY and CDR2 as SVGAGI. CDR3 nucleotides: TGTGCCAGCAGTTATACAGGGTTAACTGAAGCTTTCTTT. It translates to CASSYTGLTEAFF.

This clone was detected only a few times. The CDR3 sequence: CASSLSGAGGTEAFF. CDR3 coding DNA: TGTGCCAGCAGCTTGTCAGGGGCTGGGGGCACTGAAGCTTTCTTT. The chain combines TRBV5-6 with TRBJ1-1; tentative D call: TRBD1 (6 bases). V gave up 1 base and J gave up 4 bases, with 14 bases separating them. This CDR3 contains 15 residues. CDR1 is SGHDT, CDR2 YYEEEE, per germline.

The chain uses TRBV5-4 and TRBJ2-3, with 12 bases fitting TRBD2. This CDR3 is 15 amino acids long. Germline CDR1 is SGHNT and CDR2 is YYREEE (reference sequence). With 5 bases clipped from V and 3 bases from J, the junction kept 4 bases outside the gene matches. The CDR3 DNA is TGTGCCAGCAGGGAGACTAGCGGGAGTACAGATACGCAGTATTTT. As protein: CASRETSGSTDTQYF.

This clone was observed a single time. The chain combines TRBV29-1 with TRBJ1-2; no firm D call. CDR1 is SQVTM, CDR2 ANQGSEA, per germline. The CDR3 contains 14 residues. The CDR3 DNA reads TGCACCTTTTTACCACCGGGAGAAGACTATGGCTACACCTTC. This codes for CTFLPPGEDYGYTF.

The table lists this clone with a few counts. This chain's CDR3 is CASSPRQSEGYTF. DNA for the CDR3: TGTGCCAGCAGCCCACGACAGTCAGAGGGCTACACCTTC. V is TRBV5-5 and J is TRBJ1-2; D perhaps matches TRBD1 (5 bases). Germline V gives CDR1 SGHKS, CDR2 YYEKEE (reference sequence). V lost 4 bases and J 8 bases, leaving 15 bases between the germline ends. The CDR3 contains 13 residues.

The chain is built from TRBV6-5 and TRBJ2-1; D might be TRBD1 (6 bases). Germline V gene data show CDR1 as MNHEY and CDR2 as SVGAGI. The CDR3 totals 15 residues. Between the trimmed V and J ends, which lost 4 bases and 7 bases, there was a span of 17 bases. The CDR3 spells CASSFYRVVGNEQFF. CDR3 nucleotides: TGTGCCAGCAGTTTCTACAGGGTAGTGGGAAATGAGCAGTTCTTC.

V is TRBV6-5 and J is TRBJ2-5; 9 nucleotides agree with TRBD1. The CDR3 sequence is 15 residues long. Trimming cost V 2 bases and J 2 bases; bases outside gene matches: 3. Germline CDR1 MNHEY, CDR2 SVGAGI. The CDR3 region has the DNA TGTGCCAGCAGTTACCGGGACAGGGTTCAAGAGACCCAGTACTTC. Its translation: CASSYRDRVQETQYF.

The chain has TRBV5-1 and TRBJ1-5, with 7 bases fitting TRBD1. This CDR3 has 14 residues. CDR1 SGHRS and CDR2 YFSETQ come from the germline V gene. V was clipped by 4 bases and J by 6 bases; unmatched bases: 7. The CDR3 region has the DNA TGCGCCAGCAGCGAACAGGGGTCGGGTCAGCCCCAGCATTTT. The encoded protein is CASSEQGSGQPQHF.

The gene calls are TRBV27 and TRBJ1-5; 7 bases are shared with TRBD1. The CDR3 length is 17 residues. Germline V gene lookup returns CDR1 MNHEY and CDR2 SMNVEV (reference sequence). V shed 3 bases, J shed 3 bases, and the junction held 11 bases outside the gene matches. The CDR3 region is CASSFKDPGQLNQPQHF. In DNA form, the CDR3 reads TGTGCCAGCAGTTTTAAGGACCCGGGACAGCTCAATCAGCCCCAGCATTTT.

V is TRBV2 and J is TRBJ2-5; no reliable D call. There are 14 residues in the CDR3. From germline, CDR1 is SNHLY and CDR2 FYNNEI. Deletions cut 3 bases from V and 2 bases from J, with 10 bases between. CDR3 bases: TGTGCCAGCAGTGATTTGCGGAAACAAGAGACCCAGTACTTC. This sequence encodes CASSDLRKQETQYF.

This chain uses TRBV4-1 with TRBJ2-5; TRBD1 might be the D (6 bases). CDR1 is MGHRA and CDR2 is YSYEKL in the germline V gene. With 1 base removed from V and 4 bases from J, the gap between germline ends came to 16 bases. CDR3 length: 16 amino acids. DNA for the CDR3: TGCGCCAGCAGCCAAGCGAAGGGACAAGCGGCAGAGACCCAGTACTTC. Residues: CASSQAKGQAAETQYF.

The chain couples TRBV6-5 to TRBJ1-3; D is uncertain. The CDR3 runs 14 residues. The germline V gene encodes CDR1 MNHEY and CDR2 SVGAGI. The V gene lost 10 bases and the J gene lost 3 bases, with 16 bases spanning the gap. The CDR3 DNA reads TGTGCCACCGCCCCGGGGTTCGTTGGAAACACCATATATTTT. Encoded protein: CATAPGFVGNTIYF.

The chain recombines TRBV29-1 with TRBJ1-2; D gene ambiguous. The germline V gene has CDR1 SQVTM and CDR2 ANQGSEA. Deletions cut 4 bases from V and 0 bases from J, with 9 bases between. The CDR3 is made up of 13 amino acids. CDR3 in amino acids: CSVGLQANYGYTF. In DNA form, the CDR3 reads TGCAGCGTTGGGCTGCAAGCTAACTATGGCTACACCTTC.

The chain couples TRBV4-1 to TRBJ1-2, with D unclear. V lost 4 bases to trimming and J lost 8 bases, with 17 bases between them. Germline V gives CDR1 MGHRA, CDR2 YSYEKL. This CDR3 contains 14 residues. The CDR3 loop reads CASSLFEGPYGYTF. CDR3 DNA: TGCGCCAGCAGCCTCTTTGAGGGTCCTTACGGCTACACCTTC.

This chain uses TRBV5-4 with TRBJ1-2, with D hard to call. Trimming left V 3 bases short and J 1 base short, with 13 bases between. Germline V gene sequence: CDR1 SGHNT, CDR2 YYREEE (reference sequence). The CDR3 sequence is 15 residues long. CDR3 DNA: TGTGCCAGCAGCTCTATGACGGAGCTTAACTATGGCTACACCTTC. It translates to CASSSMTELNYGYTF.

This chain connects TRBV9 to TRBJ1-2, with TRBD1 as a possible D gene (5 bases). Germline assignment: CDR1 SGDLS and CDR2 YYNGEE. CDR3 size: 15 residues. V was trimmed by 0 bases and J by 7 bases, leaving 16 bases between them. CDR3 region: CASSVGRQGIGGYTF. For the CDR3, the DNA is TGTGCCAGCAGCGTAGGAAGGCAGGGAATCGGTGGCTACACCTTC.

This chain connects TRBV5-1 to TRBJ2-2, with 9 nucleotides matching TRBD1. Germline V gene lookup returns CDR1 SGHRS and CDR2 YFSETQ. The V and J ends lost 4 bases and 6 bases, in that order; junction bases with no gene match: 7. The CDR3 is 15 amino acids. CDR3 region: CASSHGQGRSGELFF. In nucleotides, the CDR3 is TGCGCCAGCAGCCACGGACAGGGGCGTTCCGGGGAGCTGTTTTTT.

The count of this clone is one. The rearrangement uses TRBV6-1 and TRBJ2-1; 11 bases align to TRBD2. The CDR3 sequence is 17 residues long. Germline CDR1 reads MNHNS; CDR2 reads SASEGT. V lost 3 bases, J lost 7 bases, and 11 bases stayed unmatched. The CDR3 coding sequence is TGTGCCAGCAGTGATTTAGCGGGGGGGCTCAACCTTAATGAGCAGTTCTTC. This translates into CASSDLAGGLNLNEQFF.

This sequence joins TRBV7-2 and TRBJ2-5, with 12 bases lining up with TRBD2. This CDR3 has 15 residues. Germline V lookup: CDR1 SGHTA, CDR2 FQGNSA. The trim removed 5 bases at V and 3 bases at J, leaving 4 bases unmatched. CDR3 residues: CASSGRTSGEETQYF. The DNA of the CDR3 is TGTGCCAGCAGCGGGCGGACTAGCGGGGAAGAGACCCAGTACTTC.

V gene TRBV6-6 combines with J gene TRBJ1-4, with a tentative D call TRBD1 (6 bases). The CDR3 runs 15 residues. With 8 bases removed from V and 2 bases from J, the gap between germline ends came to 15 bases. Germline V lookup: CDR1 MNHNY, CDR2 SVGAGI (reference sequence). CDR3 sequence (DNA): TGTGCCAGCTCGAAGGAGGGGGGGACTAATGAAAAACTGTTTTTT. This sequence encodes CASSKEGGTNEKLFF.

To note about this clone: Compared with germline, one end of the junction differs, possibly owing to a read error. The chain uses TRBV7-9 and TRBJ2-1; 11 bases agree with TRBD2. Germline CDR1 SEHNR, CDR2 FQNEAQ (reference sequence). CDR3 length: 17 amino acids. CDR3 region: CVSSPRTSGYPNNEQFF. CDR3 DNA: TGTGTCAGCAGCCCTCGGACTAGCGGGTACCCTAACAATGAGCAGTTCTTC.

This clone appeared a few times. The V and J genes are TRBV7-9 and TRBJ1-2; D might be TRBD1 (6 bases). The V and J ends lost 5 bases and 7 bases respectively, with 20 bases between them. The CDR3 sequence is 15 residues long. The germline V gene encodes CDR1 SEHNR and CDR2 FQNEAQ (reference sequence). DNA of the CDR3: TGTGCCAGCAGCAGTCTATCGGGACACCTCTCTGGCTACACCTTC. This codes for CASSSLSGHLSGYTF.

V usage is TRBV28 and J usage is TRBJ1-1; D perhaps matches TRBD1 (5 bases). With 3 bases removed from V and 4 bases from J, the gap between germline ends came to 27 bases. The CDR3 is 19 amino acids. Germline V lookup: CDR1 MDHEN, CDR2 SYDVKM. The CDR3 protein is CASSLGVVGDRGSSTEAFF. The CDR3, as DNA: TGTGCCAGCAGTTTGGGGGTAGTGGGGGATCGGGGGTCGTCCACTGAAGCTTTCTTT. Using reference TRBV28 and TRBJ1-1 for the parts outside the CDR3, the full variable domain is DVKVTQSSRYLVKRTGEKVFLECVQDMDHENMFWYRQDPGLGLRLIYFSYDVKMKEKGDIPEGYSVSREKKERFSLILESASTNQTSMYLCASSLGVVGDRGSSTEAFFGQGTRLTVV.

This clone was detected once. This sequence joins TRBV5-1 and TRBJ1-1; D perhaps matches TRBD1 (5 bases). Trimming took 4 bases from V and 1 from J, leaving 14 bases between them. The CDR3 is 15 residues long. From germline, CDR1 is SGHRS and CDR2 YFSETQ. The CDR3 nucleotides read TGCGCCAGCAGCCCGGGGGGGTTCGGGAACACTGAAGCTTTCTTT. This encodes CASSPGGFGNTEAFF.

This clone was counted between two and nine times. V is TRBV10-3 and J is TRBJ1-4, with 7 bases fitting TRBD1. The length of the CDR3 is 13 residues. Germline-derived CDR1 and CDR2 are ENHRY and SYGVKD. V trimming: 10 bases; J trimming: 4 bases; junction bases outside the gene matches: 6. CDR3 loop: CASRDRDNEKLFF. The CDR3 coding sequence is TGTGCCAGCCGGGACAGAGATAATGAAAAACTGTTTTTT.